This TCR beta chain is from a study of blood T cell repertoires in COVID-19. Turning to the study itself: Some COVID-19 samples were acute and others convalescent; all came from the United States, Italy and Spain. In each case, the material was cDNA or gDNA derived from T cells, B-cell-depleted T cells, or PBMCs.

CDR1 is SGHTA and CDR2 is FQGNSA in the germline V gene. The CDR3 consists of 14 residues. With 4 bases clipped from V and 5 bases from J, the junction kept 2 bases outside the gene matches. Libraries were prepared by immunoSEQ multiplex PCR; TCRdb keeps only in-frame clonotypes and omits some of them. The table has roughly 100,000 clones, about four fifths seen once; the top ten hold 9.5% to 10%. This chain joins TRBV7-2 and TRBJ2-7, with 13 positions matching TRBD2. The specimen sequenced was peripheral blood. The TCR comes from a middle-aged man with active or convalescent COVID-19. CDR3: CASSSGLAGHEQYF. Written as DNA, the CDR3 is TGTGCCAGCAGCTCGGGACTAGCGGGGCACGAGCAGTACTTC.